The entry below describes one T cell receptor beta chain. Its antigen is unidentified. The CDR3 consists of 15 residues. The V gene's germline CDR1 is MNHNY and CDR2 SVGAGI (reference sequence). V was cut by 0 bases and J by 1 base, with 7 bases left in between. These data originate in a study of T-cell memory formation after mild COVID-19. Study-wide results and caveats: Specificity for SARS-CoV-2 was not confirmed among the second-wave clones peaking on day 37.

Employing constant-segment primers, 5'RACE generated TCR alpha and TCR beta cDNA libraries bearing sample barcodes and UMIs. TCRdb independently ran MiXCR on the 5' RACE reads; one entry per CDR3 protein. The sample includes around 510,000 distinct CDR3 sequences, roughly 21% of them seen just once. The source of this sequence is an adult woman who had mild COVID-19 (a few samples of this study predate the infection). Cell type and time point are not known. The sample comprised PBMCs or a T cell subset sorted from them (not recorded which). The chain couples TRBV6-6 to TRBJ1-3; D is uncertain. Here the CDR3 DNA reads TGTGCCAGCAGTTACTCGTTCTATTCTGGAAACACCATATATTTT. It yields the protein CASSYSFYSGNTIYF.